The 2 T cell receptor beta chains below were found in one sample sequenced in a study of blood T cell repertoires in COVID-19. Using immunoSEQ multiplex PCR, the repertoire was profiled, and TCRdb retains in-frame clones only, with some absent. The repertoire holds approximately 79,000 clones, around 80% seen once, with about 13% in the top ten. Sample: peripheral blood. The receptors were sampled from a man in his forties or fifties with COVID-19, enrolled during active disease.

As DNA, the CDR3 is TGTGCCACCAGTGAAACCAAGGGGAACTCCTACAATGAGCAGTTCTTC. This translates into CATSETKGNSYNEQFF. The chain recombines TRBV24-1 with TRBJ2-1, with a possible D match to TRBD1 (5 bases). Germline-derived CDR1 and CDR2 are KGHDR and SFDVKD. Deletions cut 4 bases from V and 0 bases from J, with 12 bases between. The CDR3 runs to 16 residues.

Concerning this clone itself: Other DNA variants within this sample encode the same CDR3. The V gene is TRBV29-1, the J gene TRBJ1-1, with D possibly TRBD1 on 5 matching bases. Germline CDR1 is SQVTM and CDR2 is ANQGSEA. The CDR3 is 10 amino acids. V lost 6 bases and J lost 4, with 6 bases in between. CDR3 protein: CSVGGTEAFF. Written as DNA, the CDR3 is TGCAGCGTGGGGGGCACTGAAGCTTTCTTT.